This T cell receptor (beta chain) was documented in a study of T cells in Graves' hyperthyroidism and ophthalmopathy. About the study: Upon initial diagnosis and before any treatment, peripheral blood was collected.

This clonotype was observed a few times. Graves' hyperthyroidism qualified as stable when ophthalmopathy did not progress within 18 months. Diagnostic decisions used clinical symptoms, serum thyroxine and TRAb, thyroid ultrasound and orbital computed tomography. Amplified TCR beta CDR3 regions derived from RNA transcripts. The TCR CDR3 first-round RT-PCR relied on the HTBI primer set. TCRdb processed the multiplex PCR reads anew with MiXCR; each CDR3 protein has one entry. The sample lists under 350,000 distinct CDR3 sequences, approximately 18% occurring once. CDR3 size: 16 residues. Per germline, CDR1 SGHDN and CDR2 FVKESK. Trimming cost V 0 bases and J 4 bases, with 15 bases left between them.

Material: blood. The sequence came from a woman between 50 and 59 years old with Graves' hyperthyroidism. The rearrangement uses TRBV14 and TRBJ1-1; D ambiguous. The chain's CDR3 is CASSQDFGARITEAFF. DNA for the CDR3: TGTGCCAGCAGCCAAGATTTCGGAGCCCGGATCACTGAAGCTTTCTTT.